Included here is one TCR beta chain sequence, with context. The sample is drawn from a study of blood T cell repertoires in COVID-19. The assay was immunoSEQ multiplex PCR, and TCRdb's table has in-frame clones only and misses some. This sample has some 290,000 clones, with more than 70% found just once. The CDR3 totals 15 residues. Trimming stripped 4 bases from V and 7 bases from J, with 22 bases between. Looked up from germline, CDR1 is GTSNPN and CDR2 is SVGIG (reference sequence). The receptor's source is a woman in her 30s with COVID-19, enrolled during active disease. The specimen was peripheral blood. The J gene is TRBJ1-2, the V gene TRBV30; no reliable D call. Written as DNA, the CDR3 is TGTGCCTGGACTCGACTCTCCCACATATCAACTGGCTACACCTTC. Encoded protein: CAWTRLSHISTGYTF.